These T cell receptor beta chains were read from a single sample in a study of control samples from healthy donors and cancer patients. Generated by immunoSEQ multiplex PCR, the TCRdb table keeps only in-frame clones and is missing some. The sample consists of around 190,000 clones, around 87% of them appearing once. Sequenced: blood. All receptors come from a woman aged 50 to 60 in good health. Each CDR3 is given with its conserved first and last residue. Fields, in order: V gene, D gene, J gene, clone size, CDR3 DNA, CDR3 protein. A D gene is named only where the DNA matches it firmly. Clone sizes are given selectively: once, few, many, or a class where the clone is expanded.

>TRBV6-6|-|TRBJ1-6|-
TGTGCCAGCAGTTACTGGAATTCACCCCTCCACTTT
CASSYWNSPLHF
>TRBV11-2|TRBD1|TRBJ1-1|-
TGTGCCAGCAGCTTAAACCAGGGGGGCACTGAAGCTTTCTTT
CASSLNQGGTEAFF
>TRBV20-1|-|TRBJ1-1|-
TGCAGTGCTAGAGTCCGTGAAGCTTTCTTT
CSARVREAFF
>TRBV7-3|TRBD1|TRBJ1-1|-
TGTGCCAGCAGCTTAGGTGGACAGGGGCGGAGAGCTTTCTTT
CASSLGGQGRRAFF
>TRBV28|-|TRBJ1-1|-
TGTGCCAGCACTAGGGCTTTCATGAACACTGAAGCTTTCTTT
CASTRAFMNTEAFF
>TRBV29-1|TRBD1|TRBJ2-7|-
TGCAGCGTCGTCACAGGGGAGTCTACCTACGAGCAGTACTTC
CSVVTGESTYEQYF
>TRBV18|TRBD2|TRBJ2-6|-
TGTGCCAGCAAAACCGGGGGGGCGGGGGCCAACGTCCTGACTTTC
CASKTGGAGANVLTF
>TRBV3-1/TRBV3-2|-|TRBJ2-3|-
TGTGCCAGCAGCCGCTCCGGTGGTATCTCGGCAGATACGCAGTATTTT
CASSRSGGISADTQYF
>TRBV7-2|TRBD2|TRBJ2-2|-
TGTGCCAGCAGCCCCCCGGGACTAGCGACTCTGGGGGAGCTGTTTTTT
CASSPPGLATLGELFF
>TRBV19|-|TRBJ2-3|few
TGTGCCAGTGAGCCAGCTCTCCGGTATAGCACAGATACGCAGTATTTT
CASEPALRYSTDTQYF
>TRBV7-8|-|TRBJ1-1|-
TGTGCCAGCAGGCAAAACAGGGCTAGCACTGAAGCTTTCTTT
CASRQNRASTEAFF
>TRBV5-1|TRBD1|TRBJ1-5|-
TGCGCCAGCAGCCGCGGGACAGGGGGCAATCAGCCCCAGCATTTT
CASSRGTGGNQPQHF
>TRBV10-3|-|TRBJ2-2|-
TGTGCCATCACCAGGGAGGCCACCGGGGAGCTGTTTTTT
CAITREATGELFF
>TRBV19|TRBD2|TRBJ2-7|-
TGTGCCAGTAGTCCGGCGGGAGGCCGTCGGTACGAGCAGTACTTC
CASSPAGGRRYEQYF
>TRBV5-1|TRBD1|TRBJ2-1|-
TGCGCCAGCAGCATTGGACAGGGCCCCTACAATGAGCAGTTCTTC
CASSIGQGPYNEQFF
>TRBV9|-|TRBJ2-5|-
TGTGCCAGCAGCCCCGGAGTCGGTCAAGAGACCCAGTACTTC
CASSPGVGQETQYF
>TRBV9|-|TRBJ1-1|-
TGTGCCAGCAGCGTAGCAGCCAGGGAAACTGAAGCTTTCTTT
CASSVAARETEAFF
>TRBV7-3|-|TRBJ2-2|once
TGTGCCAGCAGCTTAAGTAGCGGGAACACCGGGGAGCTGTTTTTT
CASSLSSGNTGELFF
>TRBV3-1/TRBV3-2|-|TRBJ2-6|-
TGTGCCAGCGGAACCTCTGGGGCCAACGTCCTGACTTTC
CASGTSGANVLTF
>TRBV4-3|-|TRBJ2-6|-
TGCGCCAGCAGCCAAGAAATACTCGGCGGGACAGCTGGGGCCAACGTCCTGACTTTC
CASSQEILGGTAGANVLTF
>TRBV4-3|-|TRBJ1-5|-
TGCGCCAGCAGCAAAGGCCAGGGAGGCAATCAGCCCCAGCATTTT
CASSKGQGGNQPQHF
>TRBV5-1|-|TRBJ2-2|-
TGCGCCAGCAGCACCGCCGGTACCGGGGAGCTGTTTTTT
CASSTAGTGELFF
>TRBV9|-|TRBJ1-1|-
TGTGCCAGCAGCGTAGCCGACACGGCCTACACTGAAGCTTTCTTT
CASSVADTAYTEAFF
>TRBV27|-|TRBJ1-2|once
TGTGCCAGCAGTTTAGGGTTGAACAGAAACTATGGCTACACCTTC
CASSLGLNRNYGYTF
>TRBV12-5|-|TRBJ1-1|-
TGTGCTAGTGGTTGGACCGAGGGGACTGAAGCTTTCTTT
CASGWTEGTEAFF
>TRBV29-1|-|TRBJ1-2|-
TGCAGCGTTGAAGGGACGGGGCCACTGATGGGCTATGGCTACACCTTC
CSVEGTGPLMGYGYTF
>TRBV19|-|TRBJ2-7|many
TGTGCCAGTAGTATTAAGGGCTACGAGCAGTACTTC
CASSIKGYEQYF
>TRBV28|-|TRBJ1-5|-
TGTGCCAGCAGTTTGGGCGGGCGCCTCGATCAGCCCCAGCATTTT
CASSLGGRLDQPQHF
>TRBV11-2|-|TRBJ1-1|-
TGTGCCAGCAGCTTCCAGGGCGCGAACACTGAAGCTTTCTTT
CASSFQGANTEAFF
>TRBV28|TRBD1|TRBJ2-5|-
TGTGCCAGCAGTACTAGACAGGGGGCGATCCAAGAGACCCAGTACTTC
CASSTRQGAIQETQYF
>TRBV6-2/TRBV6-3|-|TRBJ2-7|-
TGTGCCAGCGGTTCAGTGGGCGGACCCTACGAGCAGTACTTC
CASGSVGGPYEQYF
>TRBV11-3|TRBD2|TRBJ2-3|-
TGTGCCAGCAGGTCTAGCGGCCCCGGCTCTACGCAGTATTTT
CASRSSGPGSTQYF
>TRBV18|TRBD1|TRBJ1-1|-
TGTGCCAGCTCACAAGGACAGGGGAACACTGAAGCTTTCTTT
CASSQGQGNTEAFF
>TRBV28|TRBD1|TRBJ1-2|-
TGTGCCAGCAGTTCCCGACAGGGGCTCTATGGCTACACCTTC
CASSSRQGLYGYTF
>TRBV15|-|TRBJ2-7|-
TGTGCCACCAGCGGCCCTCTCGTGGAGCAGTACTTC
CATSGPLVEQYF
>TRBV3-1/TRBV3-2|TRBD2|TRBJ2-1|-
TGTGCCAGCAGCCCCGGACTAGCCCTTGGAAATGAGCAGTTCTTC
CASSPGLALGNEQFF
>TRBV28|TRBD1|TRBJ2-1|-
TGTGCCAGCAGCCCACCGACAGGGCGATCCTACAATGAGCAGTTCTTC
CASSPPTGRSYNEQFF
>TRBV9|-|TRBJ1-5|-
TGTGCCAGCAGCGGCGGGAGCAATCAGCCCCAGCATTTT
CASSGGSNQPQHF
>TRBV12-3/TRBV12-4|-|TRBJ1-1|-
TGTGCCAGCAGTTTGCAGATGAACACTGAAGCTTTCTTT
CASSLQMNTEAFF
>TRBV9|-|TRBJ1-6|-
TGTGCCAGCAGCGGGCAGGGATTTTCACCCCTCCACTTT
CASSGQGFSPLHF
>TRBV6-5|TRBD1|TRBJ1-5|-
TGTGCCAGCAGCGACAGGGGTCGCAATCAGCCCCAGCATTTT
CASSDRGRNQPQHF
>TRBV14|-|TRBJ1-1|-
TGTGCCAGCAGTCAACAGGGTGTAATCACTGAAGCTTTCTTT
CASSQQGVITEAFF
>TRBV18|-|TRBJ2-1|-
TGTGCCAGCTCACCGGGACTGTCTCTTCTAAGCAATGAGCAGTTCTTC
CASSPGLSLLSNEQFF
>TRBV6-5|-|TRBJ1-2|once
TGTGCCAGCAAAAGTGACACCCTGAACTATGGCTACACCTTC
CASKSDTLNYGYTF
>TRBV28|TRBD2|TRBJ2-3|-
TGTGCCAGCAGTTTAGCGGGGGGGTCAGATACGCAGTATTTT
CASSLAGGSDTQYF
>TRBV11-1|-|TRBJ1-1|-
TGTGCCAGCAGCTTCGTGGGGGTAGGGAACACTGAAGCTTTCTTT
CASSFVGVGNTEAFF
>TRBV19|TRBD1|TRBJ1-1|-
TGTGCCAGTAGTGAGGGACAGGGAGGGTACACTGAAGCTTTCTTT
CASSEGQGGYTEAFF
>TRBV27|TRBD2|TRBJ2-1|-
TGTGCCAGCAGTTCGGGACTAGGATATGAGCAGTTCTTC
CASSSGLGYEQFF
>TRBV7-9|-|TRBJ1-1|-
TGTGCCAGCAGTCGGGACCCTCAGTGGGCTTTCTTT
CASSRDPQWAFF
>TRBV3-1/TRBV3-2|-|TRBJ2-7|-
TGTGCCAGCAGCCTCTCGGGTCAAGGGGCCTACGAGCAGTACTTC
CASSLSGQGAYEQYF
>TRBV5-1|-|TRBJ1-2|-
TGCGCCAGCAGCTTCGCCACCAACTATGGCTACACCTTC
CASSFATNYGYTF